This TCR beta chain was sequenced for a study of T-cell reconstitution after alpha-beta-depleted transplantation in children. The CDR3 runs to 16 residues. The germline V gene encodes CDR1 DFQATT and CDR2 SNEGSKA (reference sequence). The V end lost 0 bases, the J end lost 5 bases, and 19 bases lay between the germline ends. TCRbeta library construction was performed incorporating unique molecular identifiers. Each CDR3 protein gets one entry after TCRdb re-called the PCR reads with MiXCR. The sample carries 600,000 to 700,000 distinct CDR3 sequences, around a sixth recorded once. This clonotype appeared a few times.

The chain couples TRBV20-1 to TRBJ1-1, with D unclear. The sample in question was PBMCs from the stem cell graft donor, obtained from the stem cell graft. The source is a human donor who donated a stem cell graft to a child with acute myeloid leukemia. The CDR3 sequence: CSARDPTKGLTTEAFF. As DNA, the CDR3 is TGCAGTGCTAGAGACCCGACAAAAGGATTAACTACTGAAGCTTTCTTT.